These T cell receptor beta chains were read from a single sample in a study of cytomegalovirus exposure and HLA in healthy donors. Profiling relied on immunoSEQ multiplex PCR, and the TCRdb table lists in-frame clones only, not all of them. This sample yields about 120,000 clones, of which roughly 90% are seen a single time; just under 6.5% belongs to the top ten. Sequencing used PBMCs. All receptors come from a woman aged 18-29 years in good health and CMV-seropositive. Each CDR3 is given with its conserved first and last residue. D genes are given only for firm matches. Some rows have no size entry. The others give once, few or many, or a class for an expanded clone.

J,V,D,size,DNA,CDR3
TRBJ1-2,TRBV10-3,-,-,TGTGCCATCACCCCCCTCAGAGCAGGGTGTGGCTACACCTTC,CAITPLRAGCGYTF
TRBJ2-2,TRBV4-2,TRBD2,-,TGTGCCAGCAGCCAAGACCGTGGTAGCGGGAGTCCCGGGGAGCTGTTTTTT,CASSQDRGSGSPGELFF
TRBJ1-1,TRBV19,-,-,TGTGCCAGTAGTCGGTGGACTGAAGCTTTCTTT,CASSRWTEAFF
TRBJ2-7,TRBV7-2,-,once,TGTGCCAGCAGCCCCACCCTTGAGGGGGGAGCGGGGGAGCAGTACTTC,CASSPTLEGGAGEQYF
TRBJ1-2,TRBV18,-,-,TGTGCCAGCTCACCCACTCACACAGATGGCTACACCTTC,CASSPTHTDGYTF
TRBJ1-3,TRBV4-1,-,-,TGCGCCAGCAGCTTCTTACAGGGTGCTGGAAACACCATATATTTT,CASSFLQGAGNTIYF
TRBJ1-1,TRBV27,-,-,TGTGCCAGCACCCCCGTAGGGGGGGCGAACACTGAAGCTTTCTTT,CASTPVGGANTEAFF
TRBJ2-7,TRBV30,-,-,TGTGCCTGGAGTGGAAAGGGAGATTCCCTCGAGCAGTACTTC,CAWSGKGDSLEQYF
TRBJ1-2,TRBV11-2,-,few,TGTGCCAGCAGCCCGAGGGTCACTGGGGGGGGCTACACCTTC,CASSPRVTGGGYTF
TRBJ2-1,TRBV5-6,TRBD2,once,TGTGCCAGCAGCTTGGCGGGACTAGCGGGAGGGGGGGGAAATGAGCAGTTCTTC,CASSLAGLAGGGGNEQFF
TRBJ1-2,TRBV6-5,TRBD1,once,TGTGCCAGCAGTTACTCTTACAGGGGGCTTGGCTACACCTTC,CASSYSYRGLGYTF
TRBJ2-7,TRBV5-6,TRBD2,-,TGTGCCAGCAGCTTGAGGGCGGGGGTCTACGAGCAGTACTTC,CASSLRAGVYEQYF
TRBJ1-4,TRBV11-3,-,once,TGTGCCAGCAGCTTAGTAACGGGGAGTCTGTTTTTT,CASSLVTGSLFF
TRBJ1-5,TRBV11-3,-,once,TGTGCCAGCAGCCATGGACAGAGAAGCAATCAGCCCCAGCATTTT,CASSHGQRSNQPQHF
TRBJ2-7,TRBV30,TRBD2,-,TGTGCCTGGACATCGGCTAGCGGGGCCAACGAGCAGTACTTC,CAWTSASGANEQYF
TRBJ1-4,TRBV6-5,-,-,TGTGCCAGCAGCGGTACAGGGTTAGGGGAAAAACTGTTTTTT,CASSGTGLGEKLFF
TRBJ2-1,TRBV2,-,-,TGTGCCAGCAGACCAACGGAGTCCTACAATGAGCAGTTCTTC,CASRPTESYNEQFF
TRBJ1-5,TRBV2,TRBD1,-,TGTGCCAGCAGTCCGCGGAACAACAGGGGTCAACAGCCCCAGCATTTT,CASSPRNNRGQQPQHF
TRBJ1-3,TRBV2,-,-,TGTGCCAGTAGGGGTCGGTCTGGAAACACCATATATTTT,CASRGRSGNTIYF
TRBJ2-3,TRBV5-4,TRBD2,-,TGTGCCAGCAGCTTGGGCCTAGCGGGAAAAACAGATACGCAGTATTTT,CASSLGLAGKTDTQYF
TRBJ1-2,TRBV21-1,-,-,TGTGCCAGCAGCAAAGAGTCAGGGGGCCCCATAAACTATGGCTACACCTTC,CASSKESGGPINYGYTF
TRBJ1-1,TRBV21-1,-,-,TGTGCCAGCAGGGGGGACAGGGGGCAACCCCCTAGGGAGAACACTGAAGCTTTCTTT,CASRGDRGQPPRENTEAFF
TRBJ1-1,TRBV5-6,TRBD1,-,TGTGCCAGCAGCCAGGGGGTCACGAACACTGAAGCTTTCTTT,CASSQGVTNTEAFF
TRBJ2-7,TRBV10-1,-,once,TGCGCCAGCAGTGCTTCCCTCGAGGGCGAGCAGTACTTC,CASSASLEGEQYF
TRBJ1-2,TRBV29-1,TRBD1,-,TGCAGCGTTGAACTTCTCGGGACAGGGGGTGGAGAGGGCTACACCTTC,CSVELLGTGGGEGYTF
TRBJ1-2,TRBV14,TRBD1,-,TGTGCCAGCAGCCAAGAGGACAGGTTTTATGGCTACACCTTC,CASSQEDRFYGYTF
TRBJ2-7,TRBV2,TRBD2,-,TGTGCCAGCAGGCCAGTAGCGGGAGGTTCCTACGAGCAGTACTTC,CASRPVAGGSYEQYF
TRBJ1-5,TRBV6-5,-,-,TGTGCCAGCAGTTATGATGTGGACTCTCAGCCCCAGCATTTT,CASSYDVDSQPQHF
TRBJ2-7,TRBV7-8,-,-,TGTGCCAGCCAAGGAAGGGGGGGATCAGGAGGAGAGCAGTACTTC,CASQGRGGSGGEQYF
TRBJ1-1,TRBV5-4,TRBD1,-,TGTGCCAGCAGCCAGGGACAGGGTTTCATGAACACTGAAGCTTTCTTT,CASSQGQGFMNTEAFF
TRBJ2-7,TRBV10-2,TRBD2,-,TGCGCCAGCACGCGGGAGAGTACCTACGAGCAGTACTTC,CASTRESTYEQYF
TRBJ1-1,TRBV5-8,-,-,TGTGCCAGCAGCTTGGCGGGGGGGCAGGTGGGAGCTTTCTTT,CASSLAGGQVGAFF
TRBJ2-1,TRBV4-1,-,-,TGCGCCAGCAGCCAAGACGACAGGACGCAATGGAATGAGCAGTTCTTC,CASSQDDRTQWNEQFF
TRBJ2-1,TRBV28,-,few,TGTGCCAGCAGTGACCGGGACACCACCTACAATGAGCAGTTCTTC,CASSDRDTTYNEQFF
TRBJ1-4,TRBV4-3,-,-,TGCGCCAGCAGCCAAGGGCTCAATAATGAAAAACTGTTTTTT,CASSQGLNNEKLFF
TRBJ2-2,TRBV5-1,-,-,TGCGCCAGCCGACAGGTCCCTTTGATGAACACCGGGGAGCTGTTTTTT,CASRQVPLMNTGELFF
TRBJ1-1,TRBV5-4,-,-,TGTGCCAGCAGCTTCCAACAGTCCGTGAGCACTGAAGCTTTCTTT,CASSFQQSVSTEAFF
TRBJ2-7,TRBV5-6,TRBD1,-,TGTGCCAGCAGCCTGGGACAGGGGGTATCCTACAGGTACGAGCAGTACTTC,CASSLGQGVSYRYEQYF
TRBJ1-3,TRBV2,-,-,TGTGCCAGTTCTGGCACTGGAAACACCATATATTTT,CASSGTGNTIYF
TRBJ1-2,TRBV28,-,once,TGTGCCAGCAGTTTAGTCACAGCCGCTGGCTACACCTTC,CASSLVTAAGYTF
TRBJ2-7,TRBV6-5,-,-,TGTGCCAGCAGTTACTGGCTAGAAGTCTACGAGCAGTACTTC,CASSYWLEVYEQYF
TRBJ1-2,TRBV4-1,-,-,TGCGCCAGCAGCCAACCCCGGGAGGGGCCGAACTATGGCTACACCTTC,CASSQPREGPNYGYTF
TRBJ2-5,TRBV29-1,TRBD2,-,TGCAGCGTTCTAGCGGGGGGGGCATTTTTTGCCCAAGAGACCCAGTACTTC,CSVLAGGAFFAQETQYF
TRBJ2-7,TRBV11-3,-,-,TGTGCCAGCATCGGGATTCCCTACGAGCAGTACTTC,CASIGIPYEQYF
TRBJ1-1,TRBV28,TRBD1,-,TGTGCCAGCAGTCCACCGACAGGGGGCGGCACTGAAGCTTTCTTT,CASSPPTGGGTEAFF
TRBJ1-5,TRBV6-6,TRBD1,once,TGTGCCAGCTCCGACAGGGGTAGCAATCAGCCCCAGCATTTT,CASSDRGSNQPQHF
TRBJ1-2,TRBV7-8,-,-,TGTGCCAGCAGCTTAGAACAGGTTCATGGCTACACCTTC,CASSLEQVHGYTF
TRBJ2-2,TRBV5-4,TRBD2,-,TGTGCCAGCAGCTCTCCGGCGGGAGCCGGGGAGCTGTTTTTT,CASSSPAGAGELFF
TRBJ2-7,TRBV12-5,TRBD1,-,TGTGCTAGTGGACAGACTCCTACCGACAGGGTCGACCCCTACGAGCAGTACTTC,CASGQTPTDRVDPYEQYF
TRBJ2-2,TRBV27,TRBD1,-,TGTGCCAGCAGTTTAAGGAGTAAGGGGGCGACCGGGGAGCTGTTTTTT,CASSLRSKGATGELFF